This T cell receptor (beta chain) was documented in a study of CD8 T cells in ankylosing spondylitis. Making use of molecular barcodes, quantitative 5'-RACE generated TCR beta libraries. MiXCR was run by TCRdb on the 5' RACE reads, yielding one entry per CDR3 protein. The data contain 700,000 or so distinct CDR3 sequences, about 20% of them singletons. The CDR3 spans 16 residues. J lost 6 bases, V lost 4 bases, and 8 bases had no gene match. Looked up from germline, CDR1 is SGHNT and CDR2 is YYREEE (reference sequence). Study-wide findings and caveats: Past studies reported some motif variants in reactive arthritis synovial fluid and blood. Peripheral blood samples showed relatively rare disease-linked clones, and these clones were CD8+. Disease-linked clones reportedly concentrated significantly in matched ankylosing spondylitis synovial fluid. In ankylosing spondylitis blood, a motif of eight highly homologous TCR beta variants appeared characteristic.

Comment on this clonotype: What it binds is unknown.

The origin of this receptor is a male donor with ankylosing spondylitis. V is TRBV5-4 and J is TRBJ1-6; 9 bases fit TRBD1. The sample consisted of blood, either unsorted or a sorted T cell fraction (not recorded which). CDR3 coding DNA: TGTGCCAGCAGCCCGGGGACAGGGCGGCCTAATTCACCCCTCCACTTT. Its translation is CASSPGTGRPNSPLHF. Supplemented by reference TRBV5-4 and TRBJ1-6, the full variable domain reads ETGVTQSPTHLIKTRGQQVTLRCSSQSGHNTVSWYQQALGQGPQFIFQYYREEENGRGNFPPRFSGLQFPNYSSELNVNALELDDSALYLCASSPGTGRPNSPLHFGNGTRLTVT.